The 29 T cell receptor beta chains below come from one sample, sequenced in a study of blood T cell repertoires in COVID-19. Sequencing was performed with immunoSEQ multiplex PCR; in TCRdb, only in-frame clones are kept and a portion is missing. The table has approximately 79,000 clones, roughly 88% seen once. Material for sequencing was peripheral blood. The receptors here all came from a woman between 50 and 59 years old with acute or convalescent COVID-19.

The chain combines TRBV5-1 with TRBJ2-1; 7 bases agree with TRBD1. The germline gives CDR1 SGHRS, CDR2 YFSETQ. V shed 3 bases, J shed 2 bases, and the junction held 2 bases outside the gene matches. The CDR3 totals 14 residues. As DNA, the CDR3 is TGCGCCAGCAGCTGGGACAGACCCTACAATGAGCAGTTCTTC. This sequence encodes CASSWDRPYNEQFF.

This clone was observed many times. This chain links TRBV5-6 with TRBJ1-2; D might be TRBD1 (5 bases). Trimming left V 6 bases short and J 0 bases short, with 9 bases between. Germline assignment: CDR1 SGHDT and CDR2 YYEEEE. CDR3 length: 13 amino acids. CDR3 in DNA: TGTGCCAGCACCCCAGGGCCTAACTATGGCTACACCTTC. It translates to CASTPGPNYGYTF.

CDR3 nucleotides: TGTGCCAGCAGTCGAACAGGGACGTCACGCAATCAGCCCCAGCATTTT. This encodes CASSRTGTSRNQPQHF. The chain carries TRBV28 and TRBJ1-5, with D possibly TRBD1 on 6 matching bases. This CDR3 contains 16 residues. The germline V gene encodes CDR1 MDHEN and CDR2 SYDVKM. V was cut by 5 bases and J by 2 bases, with 16 bases left in between.

In DNA form, the CDR3 reads TGTGCCAGCAGCACCTCAAGGACAGGCGGCTACACCTTC. Its translation: CASSTSRTGGYTF. This chain links TRBV7-3 with TRBJ1-2; 7 nucleotides line up with TRBD1. CDR1 and CDR2 (germline): SGHTA, FQGTGA. V lost 5 bases to trimming and J lost 8 bases; unmatched junction nucleotides: 8. The CDR3 is 13 amino acids.

The chain has TRBV29-1 and TRBJ2-5, with 10 bases aligning to TRBD1. Trimming took 7 bases from V and 5 from J; bases not matched to a gene: 7. The V gene's germline CDR1 is SQVTM and CDR2 ANQGSEA. The CDR3 consists of 13 residues. Here the CDR3 reads CSARQGARETQYF. The CDR3 DNA sequence: TGCAGCGCCAGACAGGGGGCAAGGGAGACCCAGTACTTC.

The chain uses TRBV28 and TRBJ1-1; TRBD1 matches 7 bases. V was clipped by 2 bases and J by 11 bases; unmatched bases: 11. The length of the CDR3 is 14 residues. CDR1 MDHEN and CDR2 SYDVKM come from the germline V gene. The DNA of the CDR3 is TGTGCCAGCAGTTTAAGGGGGCGCAGTTTACCTGCTTTCTTT. This sequence encodes CASSLRGRSLPAFF.

The chain carries TRBV2 and TRBJ1-1; maybe TRBD1 (6 bases). V dropped 8 bases and J dropped 5 bases, with 21 bases sitting between them. Germline-derived CDR1 and CDR2 are SNHLY and FYNNEI. This CDR3 region has 15 residues. The chain's CDR3 is CASVASGVGVTEAFF. The CDR3 DNA is TGTGCCAGCGTGGCCTCAGGGGTGGGGGTGACTGAAGCTTTCTTT.

The chain employs TRBV3-1 (or the pseudogene TRBV3-2) and TRBJ1-2; 11 bases line up with TRBD1. V dropped 6 bases and J dropped 4; count of bases not matched to a gene: 7. The V gene's germline CDR1 is LGHDT and CDR2 YNNKEL (reference sequence). The length of the CDR3 is 15 residues. For the CDR3, the DNA is TGTGCCAGCAGTCCCGGGACAGGGGGTTTCTATGGCTACACCTTC. Its protein is CASSPGTGGFYGYTF.

V usage is TRBV28 and J usage is TRBJ2-1, with D tentatively TRBD2 (6 bases). The CDR3 is 14 amino acids. Germline assignment: CDR1 MDHEN and CDR2 SYDVKM. With 5 bases removed from V and 4 bases from J, the gap between germline ends came to 12 bases. This chain's CDR3 is CASSGAAGYNEQFF. Here the CDR3 DNA reads TGTGCCAGCAGTGGAGCGGCGGGATACAATGAGCAGTTCTTC.

In its sample, this clone was seen a few times. The gene calls are TRBV28 and TRBJ1-5; 8 bases agree with TRBD1. V lost 8 bases, J lost 7 bases, and 13 bases stayed unmatched. The CDR3 totals 15 residues. The V gene's germline CDR1 is MDHEN and CDR2 SYDVKM. Here the CDR3 DNA reads TGTGCCAGCCTACTTCCCGGACAGGGACGGCAGCCCCAGCATTTT. Its protein is CASLLPGQGRQPQHF.

The chain recombines TRBV4-3 with TRBJ1-2, with a possible D match to TRBD1 (5 bases). CDR3 length: 16 amino acids. Trimming pared 0 bases from V and 4 bases from J, leaving 15 bases between. Germline loops: CDR1 LGHNA, CDR2 YSLEER. The DNA of the CDR3 is TGCGCCAGCAGCCAAGATCTGGGGGGTACAGGCTATGGCTACACCTTC. It translates to CASSQDLGGTGYGYTF.

Only a few counts were recorded for this clone. The chain has TRBV7-9 and TRBJ1-6; D remains ambiguous. CDR3 size: 13 residues. V shed 2 bases and J shed 6 bases, with 5 bases lying between them. Germline CDR1 is SEHNR and CDR2 is FQNEAQ (reference sequence). The CDR3 is CASSLHSNSPLHF. The CDR3 nucleotides read TGTGCCAGCAGCTTACACAGTAATTCACCCCTCCACTTT.

The genes are TRBV10-3 and TRBJ2-7; a possible D gene is TRBD1 (6 bases). Between the trimmed V and J ends, which lost 6 bases and 4 bases, there was a span of 10 bases. Germline CDR1 reads ENHRY; CDR2 reads SYGVKD. The CDR3 has 12 residues. CDR3 loop: CAIRGDTYEQYF. CDR3 bases: TGTGCCATCAGAGGGGACACTTACGAGCAGTACTTC.

This clone was seen more than once but under ten times. The rearrangement links TRBV19 to TRBJ1-1, with D possibly matching TRBD1 (5 bases). Trimming stripped 7 bases from V and 4 bases from J, with 16 bases between. The CDR3 is 14 amino acids. Per the germline V gene, CDR1 is LNHDA and CDR2 is SQIVND (reference sequence). In DNA, the CDR3 is TGTGCCAGTACCCTCGGGGGTCTAGGCACTGAAGCTTTCTTT. Its protein product is CASTLGGLGTEAFF.

The gene calls are TRBV18 and TRBJ1-5; 8 bases are shared with TRBD1. After removal of 5 bases from V and 1 base from J, the junction contained 7 bases not matched to a gene. The CDR3 runs 16 residues. The germline V gene encodes CDR1 KGHSH and CDR2 LQKENI. The CDR3 DNA follows: TGTGCCAGCTCAAAGGACAGGGCGCCAAGCAATCAGCCCCAGCATTTT. Its translation: CASSKDRAPSNQPQHF. Variable domain in full (rest from reference TRBV18 and TRBJ1-5): NAGVMQNPRHLVRRRGQEARLRCSPMKGHSHVYWYRQLPEEGLKFMVYLQKENIIDESGMPKERFSAEFPKEGPSILRIQQVVRGDSAAYFCASSKDRAPSNQPQHFGDGTRLSIL.

The chain has TRBV7-2 and TRBJ1-6, with 9 bases lining up with TRBD1. Trimming cost V 4 bases and J 8 bases; bases outside gene matches: 6. The CDR3 is 15 residues long. Germline V CDR1 and CDR2: SGHTA, FQGNSA. The CDR3 loop is CASSSGTGNYSPLHF. In DNA form, the CDR3 reads TGTGCCAGCAGCTCCGGGACAGGGAATTATTCACCCCTCCACTTT.

The rearrangement uses TRBV18 and TRBJ1-3, with a tentative D call TRBD1 (6 bases). The V end lost 4 bases, the J end lost 0 bases, and 13 bases lay between the germline ends. The germline V gene encodes CDR1 KGHSH and CDR2 LQKENI. This CDR3 contains 16 residues. CDR3 nucleotides: TGTGCCAGCTCACTTGGACAGTCGAGCTCTGGAAACACCATATATTTT. The encoded protein is CASSLGQSSSGNTIYF.

This clone has only one observation. The chain uses TRBV7-9 and TRBJ2-1; D is possibly TRBD2 (5 bases). Germline CDR1 SEHNR, CDR2 FQNEAQ (reference sequence). V lost 5 bases to trimming and J lost 0 bases, with 8 bases between them. This CDR3 spans 14 amino acids. The CDR3 here is CASSPTSSYNEQFF. The CDR3 nucleotides read TGTGCCAGCAGCCCCACTAGCTCCTACAATGAGCAGTTCTTC.

V gene TRBV9 combines with J gene TRBJ2-3, with D maybe TRBD1 (7 bases). This CDR3 has 14 amino acids. V lost 4 bases to trimming and J lost 6 bases, with 15 bases between them. Germline CDR1 reads SGDLS; CDR2 reads YYNGEE. CDR3 region: CASSPRQGGDTQYF. The CDR3 nucleotides read TGTGCCAGCAGCCCGCGGCAGGGGGGCGATACGCAGTATTTT.

The chain uses TRBV7-8 and TRBJ1-2, with 7 positions matching TRBD1. The junction had 13 bases not matched to a gene; V was cut back by 5 bases and J by 7 bases. The CDR3 is 15 residues long. Germline V CDR1 and CDR2: SGHVS, FQNEAQ. Here the CDR3 reads CASSDRQGRTGGYTF. In nucleotides, the CDR3 is TGTGCCAGCAGCGACAGACAGGGAAGGACGGGTGGCTACACCTTC.

V and J are TRBV6-1 and TRBJ2-5; D perhaps matches TRBD2 (5 bases). Germline assignment: CDR1 MNHNS and CDR2 SASEGT. The CDR3 is made up of 14 amino acids. Trimming cost V 1 base and J 5 bases, with 11 bases left between them. The DNA for the CDR3 is TGTGCCAGCAGTGAAGGACTCGGGATGGAGACCCAGTACTTC. Translation: CASSEGLGMETQYF.

This clone was detected once. CDR3 loop: CASSNRGVFPSSYNEQFF. The CDR3 nucleotides are TGTGCCAGCAGCAATCGGGGGGTCTTTCCAAGCTCCTACAATGAGCAGTTCTTC. The rearrangement joins TRBV5-6 to TRBJ2-1; 7 nucleotides align to TRBD2. CDR1 and CDR2 from the germline V gene are SGHDT and YYEEEE. V was clipped by 4 bases and J by 0 bases; unmatched bases: 13. CDR3 size: 18 residues.

J is TRBJ1-2 and V is TRBV28, with D possibly being TRBD1 (6 bases). This CDR3 is built from 13 residues. Trimming shortened V by 5 bases and J by 6 bases, and 13 bases separated the two germline ends. Per germline, CDR1 MDHEN and CDR2 SYDVKM. CDR3 sequence: CASSRGAFNGYTF. The CDR3 bases are TGTGCCAGCAGTCGGGGGGCCTTCAATGGCTACACCTTC.

This clone has just a few counts. The chain joins TRBV14 to TRBJ1-1; unclear D gene. V was cut by 7 bases and J by 3 bases, with 18 bases left in between. Germline V lookup: CDR1 SGHDN, CDR2 FVKESK. The CDR3 has 15 amino acids. CDR3 in DNA: TGTGCCAGCAACCTCCTGGGCGCTGGTGACACTGAAGCTTTCTTT. Amino acids: CASNLLGAGDTEAFF.

This clone has just a few counts. The chain links TRBV27 to TRBJ2-7, with 9 bases aligning to TRBD1. Looked up from germline, CDR1 is MNHEY and CDR2 is SMNVEV (reference sequence). V shed 3 bases and J 3 bases; nucleotides not matched to a gene: 15. The CDR3 spans 18 residues. The DNA of the CDR3 is TGTGCCAGCAGTTTCCGGACAGGGGACGAACGAAGAGGCTACGAGCAGTACTTC. This codes for CASSFRTGDERRGYEQYF.

The rearrangement joins TRBV6-5 to TRBJ1-1; 7 bases agree with TRBD1. With 6 bases clipped from V and 6 bases from J, the junction kept 7 bases outside the gene matches. The CDR3 is 13 amino acids. Per the germline V gene, CDR1 is MNHEY and CDR2 is SVGAGI. The CDR3 here is CASREGALPEAFF. In DNA, the CDR3 is TGTGCCAGCAGGGAGGGGGCCTTGCCTGAAGCTTTCTTT.

A note on this clone: At one of its ends the junction is not consistent with the germline gene, which may arise from a read error. The chain carries TRBV28 and TRBJ2-7; 10 bases map to TRBD1. Germline values: CDR1 MDHEN, CDR2 SYDVKM. The CDR3 spans 17 residues. CDR3 nucleotide sequence: TGTGCCAGCACTTTATCCCCGTTGGGACAGGGGTTGTACGAGCAGTACTTC. It translates to CASTLSPLGQGLYEQYF. Drawing the rest from reference TRBV28 and TRBJ2-7, the complete variable domain is DVKVTQSSRYLVKRTGEKVFLECVQDMDHENMFWYRQDPGLGLRLIYFSYDVKMKEKGDIPEGYSVSREKKERFSLILESASTNQTSMYLCASTLSPLGQGLYEQYFGPGTRLTVT.

This sequence joins TRBV19 and TRBJ2-7; tentative D call: TRBD1 (5 bases). The CDR3 covers 14 residues. Trimming removed 5 bases at V and 3 bases at J, with 14 bases between. The V gene's germline CDR1 is LNHDA and CDR2 SQIVND (reference sequence). The CDR3 DNA follows: TGTGCCAGTAGTGCAGGAACTCAGGGCTACGAGCAGTACTTC. Residues: CASSAGTQGYEQYF.

This clone was detected a few times. This chain connects TRBV14 to TRBJ1-1; 8 nucleotides match TRBD1. Germline-derived CDR1 and CDR2 are SGHDN and FVKESK. J gave up 5 bases and V 4 bases, and 9 bases lay outside the gene matches. The CDR3 is 15 residues long. CDR3 amino acids: CASSPGTGFVTEAFF. CDR3 sequence (DNA): TGTGCCAGCAGCCCGGGGACAGGTTTCGTGACTGAAGCTTTCTTT.